The 7 T cell receptor beta chains given below trace back to one sample, sequenced in a study of blood T cell repertoires in COVID-19. The assay was immunoSEQ multiplex PCR, and TCRdb's table has in-frame clones only and misses some. This sample has fewer than 450,000 clones, with more than 75% found just once. The sequenced sample consisted of PBMCs or T cells enriched from blood (not recorded which). These receptors came from a young woman who had recovered from COVID-19.

This chain joins TRBV19 and TRBJ2-1; TRBD2 matches at 7 bases. Germline V gene lookup returns CDR1 LNHDA and CDR2 SQIVND (reference sequence). Germline trimming cut 5 bases from V and 2 bases from J; bases unmatched to any gene: 6. This CDR3 spans 15 amino acids. The DNA for the CDR3 is TGTGCCAGTAGTTACCTAGCGGCCCCCTACAATGAGCAGTTCTTC. The encoded protein is CASSYLAAPYNEQFF.

In this sample, this clone turned up once. This chain links TRBV3-1 (or the pseudogene TRBV3-2) with TRBJ2-1, with 12 bases aligning to TRBD2. The CDR3 spans 18 residues. The V and J ends lost 2 bases and 0 bases, in that order; junction bases with no gene match: 5. Germline values: CDR1 LGHDT, CDR2 YNNKEL (reference sequence). The CDR3: CASSQQTSGGPSYNEQFF. CDR3 DNA: TGTGCCAGCAGCCAACAGACTAGCGGGGGCCCCTCCTACAATGAGCAGTTCTTC.

The chain carries TRBV29-1 and TRBJ2-3; 7 bases are a match to TRBD2. The CDR3 sequence is 14 residues long. Germline values: CDR1 SQVTM, CDR2 ANQGSEA. Trimming removed 4 bases from V and 4 bases from J; junction bases left unmatched: 8. In DNA form, the CDR3 reads TGCAGCGTTGGGAGCGGGGTGGGCGCAGATACGCAGTATTTT. This gives the protein CSVGSGVGADTQYF.

The gene calls are TRBV6-1 and TRBJ1-2, with 9 bases lining up with TRBD1. The ends lost 3 bases at V and 3 bases at J; junction bases unmatched: 8. In germline, CDR1 is MNHNS, CDR2 SASEGT. CDR3 length equals 16 residues. CDR3: CASSDLTGGSYYGYTF. DNA of the CDR3: TGTGCCAGCAGTGATCTGACAGGGGGTTCCTACTATGGCTACACCTTC.

The V call is TRBV7-3, the J call TRBJ2-5; 11 bases are a match to TRBD2. The germline V gene encodes CDR1 SGHTA and CDR2 FQGTGA. The CDR3 is 15 amino acids. V trimming: 3 bases; J trimming: 5 bases; junction bases outside the gene matches: 5. The CDR3 spells CASSFTSGGGETQYF. As DNA, the CDR3 is TGTGCCAGCAGCTTCACTAGCGGGGGTGGGGAGACCCAGTACTTC.

In nucleotides, the CDR3 is TGTGCCAGCAGGACAGGGGCCGGGGGGCCCCTCCACTTT. It codes for CASRTGAGGPLHF. The chain uses TRBV27 and TRBJ1-6, with 8 bases identical to TRBD1. Per the germline V gene, CDR1 is MNHEY and CDR2 is SMNVEV (reference sequence). The CDR3 length is 13 residues. V was pared by 6 bases and J by 13 bases, with 8 bases of the junction left unmatched.

The chain has TRBV27 and TRBJ1-2, with 9 nucleotides matching TRBD1. With 0 bases clipped from V and 2 bases from J, the junction kept 7 bases outside the gene matches. The CDR3 is made up of 17 amino acids. Germline CDR1 and CDR2: MNHEY and SMNVEV (reference sequence). The CDR3 nucleotides are TGTGCCAGCAGTTTATCGGCTCCCGGGACAGGGAACTATGGCTACACCTTC. Amino acid sequence: CASSLSAPGTGNYGYTF.